A selection of T cell receptor beta chains follows, all from one sample in a study of cytomegalovirus exposure and HLA in healthy donors. The repertoire was sequenced with immunoSEQ multiplex PCR; TCRdb's copy has only in-frame clones and lacks some. The sample shows 210,000 or so clones, around 85% of them seen only once. Sequenced: PBMCs. The receptors were sampled from a human donor in good health. Both conserved end residues are part of each CDR3. A D gene is named only where the DNA matches it firmly. Clone size is not always given. Where it is, it says once, few, many or a class for expanded clones.

len,j_gene,d_gene,v_gene,abundance,CDR3aa,CDR3nt
14,TRBJ2-7,TRBD2,TRBV29-1,.,CSVEDWRESYEQYF,TGCAGCGTTGAAGATTGGCGGGAGTCCTACGAGCAGTACTTC
15,TRBJ2-7,.,TRBV7-9,.,CASSLVRGTFHEQYF,TGTGCCAGCAGCTTAGTTCGGGGGACTTTTCATGAGCAGTACTTC
16,TRBJ1-2,.,TRBV29-1,few,CSVLSTGGPTSYGYTF,TGCAGCGTTCTATCGACAGGAGGCCCTACAAGCTATGGCTACACCTTC
18,TRBJ2-5,TRBD2,TRBV30,.,CAWSVVGAGTAPGETQYF,TGTGCCTGGAGTGTAGTGGGAGCGGGAACCGCCCCGGGAGAGACCCAGTACTTC
12,TRBJ2-7,TRBD1,TRBV5-1,.,CASSSTGYEQYF,TGCGCCAGCAGCTCGACAGGGTACGAGCAGTACTTC
15,TRBJ2-1,.,TRBV7-9,.,CASSLVTGTFNEQFF,TGTGCCAGCAGCTTAGTGACCGGGACATTTAATGAGCAGTTCTTC
12,TRBJ2-1,.,TRBV10-3,few,CAIDRDNNEQFF,TGTGCCATCGACCGGGACAACAATGAGCAGTTCTTC
15,TRBJ2-7,.,TRBV12-1,once,CASSLYKREVDEQYF,TGTGCCAGCAGCTTGTACAAGCGGGAGGTCGACGAGCAGTACTTC
14,TRBJ2-1,TRBD2,TRBV11-3,.,CASSLAGGYNEQFF,TGTGCCAGCAGCCTAGCGGGAGGCTACAATGAGCAGTTCTTC
13,TRBJ1-3,.,TRBV7-7,few,CASSFTTGDTIYF,TGTGCTAGCAGCTTTACGACTGGAGACACCATATATTTT
16,TRBJ1-1,.,TRBV5-5,.,CASSSPLGGRNTEAFF,TGTGCCAGCAGCTCGCCGTTGGGGGGACGGAACACTGAAGCTTTCTTT
11,TRBJ2-3,TRBD1,TRBV20-1,.,CSAGDRDTQYF,TGCAGTGCCGGGGACAGAGATACGCAGTATTTT
15,TRBJ2-7,TRBD2,TRBV7-2,once,CASSLGTSGTYEQYF,TGTGCCAGCAGCTTAGGGACTAGCGGTACCTACGAGCAGTACTTC
17,TRBJ1-1,.,TRBV4-2,.,CASSQDSNRHLNTEAFF,TGTGCCAGCAGCCAAGATTCAAACAGACATTTGAACACTGAAGCTTTCTTT
16,TRBJ1-3,TRBD1,TRBV28,.,CASSQSQGASGNTIYF,TGTGCCAGCAGCCAATCACAGGGGGCATCTGGAAACACCATATATTTT
17,TRBJ2-2,TRBD2,TRBV7-3,.,CASSLLAGGPNTGELFF,TGTGCCAGCAGCTTATTAGCGGGAGGGCCTAACACCGGGGAGCTGTTTTTT
14,TRBJ2-3,.,TRBV9,.,CASSPMQSTDTQYF,TGTGCCAGCAGCCCAATGCAGTCCACAGATACGCAGTATTTT
13,TRBJ2-3,TRBD1,TRBV6-6,.,CASSRQGTDTQYF,TGTGCCAGCAGTAGACAGGGGACCGATACGCAGTATTTT
13,TRBJ2-7,.,TRBV6-5,.,CASYGGAGSFQYF,TGTGCCTCCTATGGGGGGGCAGGGAGTTTTCAGTACTTC
16,TRBJ2-7,TRBD2,TRBV10-1,.,CASRPILAGASYEQYF,TGCGCCAGCAGACCTATACTAGCGGGAGCTTCCTACGAGCAGTACTTC
14,TRBJ1-2,TRBD1,TRBV19,once,CASSVGQGFYGYTF,TGTGCCAGTAGTGTCGGACAGGGGTTCTATGGCTACACCTTC
13,TRBJ2-3,.,TRBV4-2,.,CASSQVTRDTQYF,TGTGCCAGCAGCCAAGTGACGCGGGATACGCAGTATTTT
14,TRBJ2-5,.,TRBV11-2,.,CASSEGATQETQYF,TGTGCCAGCAGCGAAGGAGCAACCCAAGAGACCCAGTACTTC
16,TRBJ1-4,.,TRBV7-9,.,CASTSPQGRNKEKLFF,TGTGCCAGCACATCCCCCCAGGGGCGCAATAAGGAAAAACTGTTTTTT
19,TRBJ2-2,TRBD2,TRBV18,.,CASSSIQTSGRAEAGELFF,TGTGCCAGCTCATCCATACAGACTAGCGGGAGGGCCGAGGCCGGGGAGCTGTTTTTT
13,TRBJ2-5,.,TRBV5-4,.,CASSWKGGETQYF,TGTGCCAGCAGCTGGAAAGGAGGGGAGACCCAGTACTTC
15,TRBJ1-4,.,TRBV28,.,CASSSPGGPNEKLFF,TGTGCCAGCAGTTCCCCGGGGGGCCCTAATGAAAAACTGTTTTTT
17,TRBJ2-3,.,TRBV10-2,.,CASRSFLIASSTDTQYF,TGCGCCAGCAGATCCTTCCTTATAGCGTCTAGCACAGATACGCAGTATTTT
12,TRBJ2-7,.,TRBV13,.,CASSGTGNEQYF,TGTGCCAGCAGCGGTACAGGGAACGAGCAGTACTTC
13,TRBJ2-7,.,TRBV28,.,CASSFPSSYEQYF,TGTGCCAGCAGTTTTCCGAGCTCCTACGAGCAGTACTTC
14,TRBJ2-7,.,TRBV7-9,.,CASSLRQGGYEQYF,TGTGCCAGCAGCTTAAGACAGGGAGGCTACGAGCAGTACTTC
15,TRBJ2-3,TRBD2,TRBV18,.,CASSPTSGSTDTQYF,TGTGCCAGCTCACCAACTAGCGGCAGCACAGATACGCAGTATTTT
15,TRBJ1-1,.,TRBV4-2,.,CASSQDLGEDTEAFF,TGTGCCAGCAGCCAAGATCTGGGGGAGGACACTGAAGCTTTCTTT
14,TRBJ2-7,.,TRBV2,.,CASSGADKTYEQYF,TGTGCCAGCAGTGGGGCGGACAAGACCTACGAGCAGTACTTC
15,TRBJ2-7,.,TRBV6-6,.,CASVQTGPSSYEQYF,TGTGCCAGCGTCCAAACAGGGCCCTCCTCCTACGAGCAGTACTTC
14,TRBJ2-7,TRBD2,TRBV6-5,.,CASSYSRGFYEQYF,TGTGCCAGCAGTTACTCGCGGGGGTTCTACGAGCAGTACTTC